The 24 T cell receptor beta chains below were found in one sample sequenced in a study of cytomegalovirus exposure and HLA in healthy donors. The assay was immunoSEQ multiplex PCR, and TCRdb's table has in-frame clones only and misses some. The sample contains more than 85,000 clones, 85% to 90% of which appear only once. Sample: PBMCs. The receptors shown here come from a woman aged 18-29 years in good health and CMV-seropositive.

The CDR3 DNA reads as TGCGCCAGCAGCCAGGGACCGGGACAAGCACGCGATACGCAGTATTTT. Protein: CASSQGPGQARDTQYF. This sequence joins TRBV4-1 and TRBJ2-3; TRBD1 is a possible D gene (6 bases). The CDR3 is made up of 16 amino acids. CDR1 and CDR2 from the germline V gene are MGHRA and YSYEKL. V was cut by 3 bases and J by 6 bases, with 19 bases left in between.

This chain joins TRBV5-1 and TRBJ1-1; TRBD1 matches 8 bases. Germline V lookup: CDR1 SGHRS, CDR2 YFSETQ. The CDR3 is made up of 13 amino acids. V shed 4 bases, J shed 8 bases, and the junction held 7 bases outside the gene matches. CDR3 DNA: TGCGCCAGCAGCGAGACAGGGGAGGGGGAAGCTTTCTTT. Translation gives CASSETGEGEAFF.

The chain uses TRBV2 and TRBJ1-4, with TRBD1 matching 7 bases. V shed 6 bases, J shed 2 bases, and the junction held 9 bases outside the gene matches. Germline V CDR1 and CDR2: SNHLY, FYNNEI. The length of the CDR3 is 16 residues. The CDR3 DNA reads TGTGCCAGCAGGGCAGGGGGGAGCTCGACTAATGAAAAACTGTTTTTT. Protein product: CASRAGGSSTNEKLFF.

This rearrangement joins TRBV11-3 to TRBJ1-2; 7 bases are shared with TRBD1. This CDR3 is 14 amino acids long. V was pared by 5 bases and J by 8 bases, with 11 bases of the junction left unmatched. CDR1 SGHNT and CDR2 YENEEA come from the germline V gene. Here the CDR3 reads CASSPPDRREGYTF. The CDR3 nucleotides read TGTGCCAGCAGCCCGCCGGACAGGCGAGAAGGCTACACCTTC. The full variable domain, with the rest looked up from reference TRBV11-3 and TRBJ1-2, is EAGVVQSPRYKIIEKKQPVAFWCNPISGHNTLYWYLQNLGQGPELLIRYENEEAVDDSQLPKDRFSAERLKGVDSTLKIQPAELGDSAVYLCASSPPDRREGYTFGSGTRLTVV.

CDR3 loop: CASRATGSSYNEQFF. CDR3 in DNA: TGTGCCAGCAGGGCGACAGGGAGCTCCTACAATGAGCAGTTCTTC. V is TRBV6-1 and J is TRBJ2-1, with TRBD1 identical over 7 bases. The CDR3 runs to 15 residues. Germline lookup yields CDR1 MNHNS and CDR2 SASEGT. With V trimmed by 6 bases and J by 0 bases, 5 bases remained unmatched.

V and J are TRBV30 and TRBJ2-5; 9 positions agree with TRBD1. The germline CDR1 and CDR2 sequences are GTSNPN and SVGIG (reference sequence). After removal of 0 bases from V and 6 bases from J, the junction contained 5 bases not matched to a gene. The CDR3 has 14 residues. Here the CDR3 DNA reads TGTGCCTGGAGTGTTACAGGGGGCGCGAAGACCCAGTACTTC. It is translated as CAWSVTGGAKTQYF.

The rearrangement links TRBV28 to TRBJ2-7; weak D call: TRBD2 (7 bases). The V gene's germline CDR1 is MDHEN and CDR2 SYDVKM. The CDR3 has 14 amino acids. Deletions cut 7 bases from V and 4 bases from J, with 17 bases between. The CDR3 DNA reads TGTGCCAGCACGGGCGTGGGGGGGCGGTACGAGCAGTACTTC. Protein product: CASTGVGGRYEQYF.

The chain has TRBV19 and TRBJ1-4; 9 bases agree with TRBD1. The CDR3 is made up of 15 amino acids. V was pared by 9 bases and J by 7 bases, with 12 bases of the junction left unmatched. The V gene's germline CDR1 is LNHDA and CDR2 SQIVND (reference sequence). The CDR3 sequence is CASATIDRGGEKLFF. The CDR3 nucleotides are TGTGCCAGCGCAACTATAGACAGGGGGGGTGAAAAACTGTTTTTT.

Only one count was recorded for this clone. The chain uses TRBV7-8 and TRBJ2-7; D is ambiguous. This CDR3 is built from 11 residues. CDR1 is SGHVS, CDR2 FQNEAQ, per germline. V was pared by 1 base and J by 8 bases, with 6 bases between. The CDR3 here is CASSLEFKQYF. CDR3 coding DNA: TGTGCCAGCAGCTTAGAATTTAAGCAGTACTTC.

This clone has just one count. The rearrangement links TRBV28 to TRBJ1-1; the D is unclear. The germline V and J ends were trimmed by 6 bases and 1 base, with 15 bases remaining between them. CDR3 length equals 15 residues. Per germline, CDR1 MDHEN and CDR2 SYDVKM. In DNA, the CDR3 is TGTGCCAGCAGCTCCGGGTCGGTAGGGAACACTGAAGCTTTCTTT. Translation gives CASSSGSVGNTEAFF.

The V and J genes are TRBV18 and TRBJ2-2; D gene uncertain. The CDR3 contains 13 residues. The V end lost 6 bases, the J end lost 3 bases, and 8 bases lay between the germline ends. Germline CDR1 KGHSH, CDR2 LQKENI. The CDR3 nucleotides are TGTGCCAGCTCCCCCCGCGACACCGGGGAGCTGTTTTTT. This encodes CASSPRDTGELFF.

The chain couples TRBV2 to TRBJ1-1; 7 bases fit TRBD1. The V segment lost 4 bases and the J segment 0 bases; nucleotides outside the gene matches: 5. The CDR3 totals 15 residues. Germline-derived CDR1 and CDR2 are SNHLY and FYNNEI. The CDR3 here is CASSVGGQMNTEAFF. CDR3 coding DNA: TGTGCCAGCAGTGTGGGGGGACAGATGAACACTGAAGCTTTCTTT.

This rearrangement joins TRBV5-1 to TRBJ2-1; 14 bases fit TRBD2. The CDR3 sequence is 20 residues long. After removal of 2 bases from V and 1 base from J, the junction contained 11 bases not matched to a gene. Germline values: CDR1 SGHRS, CDR2 YFSETQ. As DNA, the CDR3 is TGCGCCAGCAGCTTCCCTGAGAGACTAGCGGGGGGGCGATCCTACAATGAGCAGTTCTTC. This translates into CASSFPERLAGGRSYNEQFF.

Ten or more counts support this clone. The chain is built from TRBV9 and TRBJ1-2; TRBD1 is a possible D gene (5 bases). This CDR3 has 14 amino acids. Between the trimmed V and J ends, which lost 0 bases and 8 bases, there was a span of 14 bases. The germline CDR1 and CDR2 sequences are SGDLS and YYNGEE. DNA of the CDR3: TGTGCCAGCAGCGTAGGTCAGGGCGGAGACGGCTACACCTTC. Its protein is CASSVGQGGDGYTF. The full variable domain, completed using reference TRBV9 and TRBJ1-2, is DSGVTQTPKHLITATGQRVTLRCSPRSGDLSVYWYQQSLDQGLQFLIQYYNGEERAKGNILERFSAQQFPDLHSELNLSSLELGDSALYFCASSVGQGGDGYTFGSGTRLTVV.

This sequence joins TRBV5-1 and TRBJ1-6; unclear D gene. The CDR3 length is 14 residues. Germline V lookup: CDR1 SGHRS, CDR2 YFSETQ. V lost 0 bases, J lost 5 bases, and 6 bases lay in between. The CDR3 DNA follows: TGCGCCAGCAGCTTGGTTGCAGATAATTCACCCCTCCACTTT. Its protein product is CASSLVADNSPLHF.

The gene calls are TRBV28 and TRBJ2-7; the D gene is possibly TRBD2 (6 bases). This CDR3 spans 15 amino acids. Trimming removed 8 bases at V and 3 bases at J, with 20 bases between. In germline, CDR1 is MDHEN, CDR2 SYDVKM. CDR3 nucleotide sequence: TGTGCCAGCCACTCAGTTGGCGGGGCGTTCTACGAGCAGTACTTC. Its protein product is CASHSVGGAFYEQYF.

The chain recombines TRBV30 with TRBJ1-3; D gene unclear. CDR1 is GTSNPN and CDR2 is SVGIG in the germline V gene (reference sequence). CDR3 length: 15 residues. Trimming took 0 bases from V and 0 from J, leaving 9 bases between them. CDR3 protein: CAWSVGSHSGNTIYF. CDR3 DNA sequence: TGTGCCTGGAGTGTGGGCAGTCACTCTGGAAACACCATATATTTT.

The CDR3 is CASSRGTVTEQFF. The CDR3 nucleotides are TGTGCCAGCAGTCGAGGGACAGTGACTGAGCAGTTCTTC. This sequence joins TRBV6-1 and TRBJ2-1, with TRBD1 identical over 7 bases. The junction had 7 bases not matched to a gene; V was cut back by 5 bases and J by 9 bases. This CDR3 contains 13 residues. The germline CDR1 and CDR2 sequences are MNHNS and SASEGT.

The chain employs TRBV28 and TRBJ1-1; D remains ambiguous. The CDR3 runs 12 residues. CDR1 and CDR2 (germline): MDHEN, SYDVKM. V was clipped by 2 bases and J by 1 base, with 2 bases between them. The CDR3 reads CASSLQNTEAFF. The CDR3, as DNA: TGTGCCAGCAGTTTACAGAACACTGAAGCTTTCTTT.

J is TRBJ1-2 and V is TRBV9, with TRBD1 as a possible D gene (5 bases). Trimming stripped 3 bases from V and 1 base from J, with 19 bases between. Germline CDR1 SGDLS, CDR2 YYNGEE. The CDR3 length is 17 residues. The CDR3 sequence: CASSASVTVDLNYGYTF. The CDR3 DNA sequence: TGTGCCAGCAGCGCCTCGGTGACAGTTGACCTTAACTATGGCTACACCTTC.

In this sample, this clone turned up a few times. This rearrangement joins TRBV7-8 to TRBJ1-1; D is undetermined. Germline V CDR1 and CDR2: SGHVS, FQNEAQ. The length of the CDR3 is 12 residues. The CDR3, as DNA: TGTGCTCTAAGGAGTATTCACACTGAAGCTTTCTTT. Residues: CALRSIHTEAFF.

This clone occurred a few times. The rearrangement links TRBV18 to TRBJ1-5; D not resolved. This CDR3 is built from 14 residues. V lost 2 bases, J lost 1 base, and 6 bases lay in between. Germline lookup yields CDR1 KGHSH and CDR2 LQKENI. The CDR3 coding sequence is TGTGCCAGCTCACCAGGGGAGAGCAATCAGCCCCAGCATTTT. It specifies CASSPGESNQPQHF.

The gene calls are TRBV27 and TRBJ2-3, with a weak D call TRBD2 (5 bases). The CDR3 has 14 residues. Germline CDR1 and CDR2: MNHEY and SMNVEV (reference sequence). V was shortened by 7 bases and J by 3 bases, with 14 bases between the two germline ends. The CDR3 DNA reads as TGTGCCAGCATGGTGGGAGTTTGGACAGATACGCAGTATTTT. It encodes CASMVGVWTDTQYF.

The rearrangement uses TRBV6-5 and TRBJ1-1; D is undetermined. There are 14 residues in the CDR3. With 6 bases removed from V and 4 bases from J, the gap between germline ends came to 15 bases. The germline V gene has CDR1 MNHEY and CDR2 SVGAGI. The CDR3: CASRPSTGGTEAFF. For the CDR3, the DNA is TGTGCCAGCAGGCCCTCGACTGGCGGCACTGAAGCTTTCTTT.